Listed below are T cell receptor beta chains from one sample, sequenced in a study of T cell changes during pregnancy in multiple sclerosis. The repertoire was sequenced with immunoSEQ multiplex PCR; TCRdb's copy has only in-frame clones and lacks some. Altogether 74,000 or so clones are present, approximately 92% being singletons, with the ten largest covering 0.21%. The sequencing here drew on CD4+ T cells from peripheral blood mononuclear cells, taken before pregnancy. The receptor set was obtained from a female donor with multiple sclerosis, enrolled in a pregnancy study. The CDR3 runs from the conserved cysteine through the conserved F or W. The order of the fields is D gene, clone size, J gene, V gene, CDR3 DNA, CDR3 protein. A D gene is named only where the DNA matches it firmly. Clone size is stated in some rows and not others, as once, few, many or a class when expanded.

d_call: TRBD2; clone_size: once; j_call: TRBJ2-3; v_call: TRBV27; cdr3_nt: TGTGCCAGCAGTTCGCACTCCTGGACTAGCGGGAGGGCCACAGATACGCAGTATTTT; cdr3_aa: CASSSHSWTSGRATDTQYF
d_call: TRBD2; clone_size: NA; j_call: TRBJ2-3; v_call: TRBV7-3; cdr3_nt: TGTGCCAGCAGCGAACTAGCGGGAGGGGTAGATACGCAGTATTTT; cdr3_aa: CASSELAGGVDTQYF
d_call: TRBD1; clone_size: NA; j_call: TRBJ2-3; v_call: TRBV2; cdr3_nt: TGTGCCAGTACACTCTACCAGGGGGCCGGGGGAGATACGCAGTATTTT; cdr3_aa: CASTLYQGAGGDTQYF
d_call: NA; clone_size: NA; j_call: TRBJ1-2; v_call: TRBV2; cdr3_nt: TGTGCCAGCAGTGAAGTGGTGACAGACTATGGCTACACCTTC; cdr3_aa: CASSEVVTDYGYTF
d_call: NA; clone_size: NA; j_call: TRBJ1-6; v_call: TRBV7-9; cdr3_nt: TGTGCCAGCAGCTTCTCCGGTATGGGCGAACCCCTCCACTTT; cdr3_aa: CASSFSGMGEPLHF
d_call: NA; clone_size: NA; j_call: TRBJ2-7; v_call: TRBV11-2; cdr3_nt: TGTGCCAGCAGCTTAGGTACGGGATACGACGAGCAGTACTTC; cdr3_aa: CASSLGTGYDEQYF
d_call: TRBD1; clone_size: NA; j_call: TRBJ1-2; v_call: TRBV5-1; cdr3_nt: TGCGCCACCAGGACAGGGGAGGATGGCTACACCTTC; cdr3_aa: CATRTGEDGYTF
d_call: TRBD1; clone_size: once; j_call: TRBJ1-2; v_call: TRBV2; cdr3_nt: TGTGCCAGCAGTGAAATGGGACAGGGGCGAGGCTACACCTTC; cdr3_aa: CASSEMGQGRGYTF
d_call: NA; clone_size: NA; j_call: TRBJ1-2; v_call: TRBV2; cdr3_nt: TGTGCCAGCAGTGAGATCAGGGGCGCCCACTATGGCTACACCTTC; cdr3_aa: CASSEIRGAHYGYTF
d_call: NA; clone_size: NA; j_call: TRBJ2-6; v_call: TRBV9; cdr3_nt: TGTGCCAGCAGCCCCCGGGAATCTGGGGCCAACGTCCTGACTTTC; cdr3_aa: CASSPRESGANVLTF
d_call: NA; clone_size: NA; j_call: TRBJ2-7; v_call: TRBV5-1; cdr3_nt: TGCGCCAGCAGCTTACCTTCGACAGTCTCCTACGAGCAGTACTTC; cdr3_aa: CASSLPSTVSYEQYF
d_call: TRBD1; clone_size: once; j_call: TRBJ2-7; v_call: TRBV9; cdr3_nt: TGTGCCAGCAGCGTAGAGCCGACAGGGGTTGGTGAGCAGTACTTC; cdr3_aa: CASSVEPTGVGEQYF
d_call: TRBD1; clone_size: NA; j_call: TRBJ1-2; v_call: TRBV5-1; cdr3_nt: TGCGCCAGCAGTCCTCAGGGGGACTATGGCTACACCTTC; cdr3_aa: CASSPQGDYGYTF
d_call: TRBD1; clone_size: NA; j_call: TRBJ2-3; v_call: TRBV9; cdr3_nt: TGTGCCAGCAGCGTGGGACAGGGAACGCAGTATTTT; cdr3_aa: CASSVGQGTQYF
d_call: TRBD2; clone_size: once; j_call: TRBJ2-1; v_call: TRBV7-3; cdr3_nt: TGTGCCAGCAGCTCCAGGCTAGCGGAGTCCTACAATGAGCAGTTCTTC; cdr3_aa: CASSSRLAESYNEQFF
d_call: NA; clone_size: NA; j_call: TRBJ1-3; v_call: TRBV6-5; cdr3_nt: TGTGCCAGCAGTTACTCGCGCAGGGAAGGAAACACCATATATTTT; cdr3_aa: CASSYSRREGNTIYF
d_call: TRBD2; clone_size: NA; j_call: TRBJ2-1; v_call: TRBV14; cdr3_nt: TGTGCCAGCAGCCCGGGACTAGTTTTAAATGAGCAGTTCTTC; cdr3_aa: CASSPGLVLNEQFF
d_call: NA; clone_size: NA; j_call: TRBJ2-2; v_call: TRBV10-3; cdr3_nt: TGTGCCATCAGTGAACTCGCGGAGACCGGGGAGCTGTTTTTT; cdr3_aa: CAISELAETGELFF
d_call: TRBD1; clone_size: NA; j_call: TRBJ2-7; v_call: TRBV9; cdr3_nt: TGTGCCAGCAGCGTAGTGGGACAGAGCTACGAGCAGTACTTC; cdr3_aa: CASSVVGQSYEQYF
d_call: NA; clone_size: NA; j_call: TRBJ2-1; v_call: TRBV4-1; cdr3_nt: TGCGCCAGCAGCCAAGTTGGCCTCGAGCAGTTCTTC; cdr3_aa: CASSQVGLEQFF
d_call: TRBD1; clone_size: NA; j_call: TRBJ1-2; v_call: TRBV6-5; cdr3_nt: TGTGCCATCAAGGGGGGGACAGGGGTAATGGGGGGCTACACCTTC; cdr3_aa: CAIKGGTGVMGGYTF
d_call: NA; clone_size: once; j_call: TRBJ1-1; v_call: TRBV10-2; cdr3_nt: TGCGCCAGCAGTGAGTTAGTAACTGAAGCTTTCTTT; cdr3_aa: CASSELVTEAFF
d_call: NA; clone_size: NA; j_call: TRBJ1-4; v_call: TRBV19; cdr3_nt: TGTGCCAGTAATCCCACAGGAATAGGCGAAAAACTGTTTTTT; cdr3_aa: CASNPTGIGEKLFF
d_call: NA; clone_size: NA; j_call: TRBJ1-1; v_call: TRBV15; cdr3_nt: TGTGCCACCAGCAGAGATAGGCGGGGTATGAACACTGAAGCTTTCTTT; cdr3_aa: CATSRDRRGMNTEAFF
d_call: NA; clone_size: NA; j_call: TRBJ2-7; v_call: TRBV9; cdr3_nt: TGTGCCAGCAGCGTAGGGACAGCTTCCTACGAGCAGTACTTC; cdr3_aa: CASSVGTASYEQYF
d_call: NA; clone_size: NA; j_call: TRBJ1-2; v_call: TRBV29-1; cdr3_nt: TGCAGCGTTCGTAGGGAGGGGGGATCTGGCTACACCTTC; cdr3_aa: CSVRREGGSGYTF
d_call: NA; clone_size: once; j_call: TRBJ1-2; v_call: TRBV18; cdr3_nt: TGTGCCAGCTCACCATATCCTGACAGGCTGGGAGCTGATGCCTTC; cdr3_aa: CASSPYPDRLGADAF